This is a list of T cell receptor beta chains from one sample in a study of T cells in Graves' hyperthyroidism and ophthalmopathy. One entry per CDR3 protein results from TCRdb running MiXCR on the multiplex PCR reads. Seen here are hundreds of thousands of distinct CDR3 sequences, 15% to 20% observed once, and the top ten hold roughly 50%. The sample taken for sequencing was blood. The receptors shown here come from a middle-aged man with Graves' ophthalmopathy. Each CDR3 is given with its conserved first and last residue. D genes are given only for firm matches. Some rows have no size entry. The others give once, few or many, or a class for an expanded clone.

D	J	V	size	CDR3	DNA
TRBD1	TRBJ1-2	TRBV28	.	CASGRGQNSYGYTF	TGTGCCAGCGGGAGGGGGCAGAACTCCTATGGCTACACCTTC
.	TRBJ1-2	TRBV13	many	CASSSRDNYGYTF	TGTGCCAGCAGCTCCCGGGACAACTATGGCTACACCTTC
TRBD1	TRBJ2-5	TRBV9	.	CASSAQGQGGETQYF	TGTGCCAGCAGCGCCCAAGGACAGGGAGGAGAGACCCAGTACTTC
.	TRBJ2-2	TRBV28	few	CASSPLPPFTGELFF	TGTGCCAGCAGTCCCCTCCCCCCCTTCACCGGGGAGCTGTTTTTT
TRBD1	TRBJ2-1	TRBV5-1	few	CASSLQGEQFNEQFF	TGCGCCAGCAGCTTACAGGGGGAACAATTCAATGAGCAGTTCTTC
TRBD2	TRBJ2-5	TRBV20-1	.	CSGGAGAGETQYF	TGCAGTGGAGGAGCGGGGGCCGGGGAGACCCAGTACTTC
.	TRBJ2-2	TRBV20-1	many	CSGREGGGGELFF	TGCAGTGGTCGCGAGGGGGGCGGCGGGGAGCTGTTTTTT
TRBD2	TRBJ2-1	TRBV5-1	.	CASWEGSSYNEQFF	TGCGCCTCCTGGGAGGGTAGTTCCTACAATGAGCAGTTCTTC
.	TRBJ2-2	TRBV2	many	CASKFRENTGELFF	TGTGCCAGCAAATTCAGGGAGAACACCGGGGAGCTGTTTTTT
.	TRBJ1-6	TRBV5-1	few	CASSLEERGPLHF	TGCGCCAGCAGCTTGGAGGAAAGGGGGCCCCTCCACTTT
TRBD2	TRBJ2-1	TRBV20-1	.	CSARALFERAGGESHFF	TGCAGTGCTAGAGCCCTCTTCGAGCGGGCGGGAGGGGAGTCTCATTTCTTC
.	TRBJ2-7	TRBV19	.	CASSIGGLYEQYF	TGTGCCAGTAGTATTGGAGGACTCTACGAGCAGTACTTC
.	TRBJ1-2	TRBV3-1	.	CASSQGHPKGYGYTF	TGTGCCAGCAGCCAAGGACATCCGAAGGGCTATGGCTACACCTTC
TRBD1	TRBJ1-2	TRBV29-1	few	CSVEAGGYGYTF	TGCAGCGTTGAGGCAGGGGGCTATGGCTACACCTTC
TRBD1	TRBJ1-2	TRBV12-3/TRBV12-4	many	CASSLTGGSPVGYTF	TGTGCCAGCAGTCTAACAGGGGGCTCCCCAGTGGGCTACACCTTC
.	TRBJ2-3	TRBV9	.	CASSHGQVSTDTQYF	TGTGCCAGCAGCCACGGACAAGTTAGCACAGATACGCAGTATTTT
.	TRBJ2-1	TRBV7-9	.	CASSPDRGQLNEQFF	TGTGCCAGCAGCCCAGACAGAGGACAGTTAAATGAGCAGTTCTTC
.	TRBJ1-2	TRBV28	.	CALRGQGYGYTF	TGTGCCCTCCGGGGGCAGGGCTATGGCTACACCTTC
.	TRBJ1-1	TRBV12-3/TRBV12-4	many	CASRYKGPPNTEAFF	TGTGCCAGCCGGTACAAAGGCCCCCCGAACACTGAAGCTTTCTTT
TRBD2	TRBJ2-2	TRBV29-1	.	CSVGGASGNLLYTGELFF	TGCAGCGTTGGCGGGGCTAGCGGGAATCTTTTGTACACCGGGGAGCTGTTTTTT